This TCR beta chain was documented in a study of identical twins. Study conclusions and caveats: Whereas memory repertoires showed no such difference, abundant cord blood beta clonotypes carried fewer insertions.

TCRdb reprocessed the 5' RACE reads via MiXCR and lists one record per CDR3 protein. The sample consists of nearly 650,000 distinct CDR3 sequences, roughly 6.6% of them appearing once. This clonotype was picked up many times. Its antigen is undetermined. Separately, the same data were catalogued under a study of yellow fever vaccine responses in identical twins.

The material sequenced was PBMCs. The receptor was isolated from a woman aged 18-29 years in good health.

CDR3 bases: TGTGCCAGCAGCTGGGGACAGGGCTCTATGAACACTGAAGCTTTCTTT. Protein product: CASSWGQGSMNTEAFF. The gene calls are TRBV5-5 and TRBJ1-1; the match to TRBD1 covers 9 bases. Germline CDR1 is SGHKS and CDR2 is YYEKEE (reference sequence). This CDR3 is 16 amino acids long. J was trimmed by 0 bases and V by 3 bases; bases with no gene match: 6.